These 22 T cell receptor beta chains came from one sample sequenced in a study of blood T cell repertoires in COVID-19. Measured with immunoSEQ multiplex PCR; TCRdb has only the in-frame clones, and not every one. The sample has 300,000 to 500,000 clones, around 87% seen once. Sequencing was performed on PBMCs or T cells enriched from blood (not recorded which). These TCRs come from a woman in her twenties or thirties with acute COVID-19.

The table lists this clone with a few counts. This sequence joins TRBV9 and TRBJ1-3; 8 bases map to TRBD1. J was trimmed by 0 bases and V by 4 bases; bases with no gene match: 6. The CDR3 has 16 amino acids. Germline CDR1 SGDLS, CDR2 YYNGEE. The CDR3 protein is CASSTRDRSSGNTIYF. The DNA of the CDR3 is TGTGCCAGCAGCACGAGGGACAGGAGCTCTGGAAACACCATATATTTT. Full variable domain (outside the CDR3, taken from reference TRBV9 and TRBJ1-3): DSGVTQTPKHLITATGQRVTLRCSPRSGDLSVYWYQQSLDQGLQFLIQYYNGEERAKGNILERFSAQQFPDLHSELNLSSLELGDSALYFCASSTRDRSSGNTIYFGEGSWLTVV.

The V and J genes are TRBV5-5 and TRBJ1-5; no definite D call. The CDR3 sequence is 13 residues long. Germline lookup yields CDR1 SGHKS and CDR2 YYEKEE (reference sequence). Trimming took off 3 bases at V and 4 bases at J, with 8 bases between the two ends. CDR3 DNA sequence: TGTGCCAGCAGCTCGCGACTAAATCAGCCCCAGCATTTT. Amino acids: CASSSRLNQPQHF.

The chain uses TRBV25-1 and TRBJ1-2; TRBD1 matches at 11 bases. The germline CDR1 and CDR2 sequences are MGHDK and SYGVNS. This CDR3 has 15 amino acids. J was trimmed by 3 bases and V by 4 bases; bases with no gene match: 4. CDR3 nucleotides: TGTGCCAGCAGTGCTCCGGGACAGGGGGACTATGGCTACACCTTC. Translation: CASSAPGQGDYGYTF.

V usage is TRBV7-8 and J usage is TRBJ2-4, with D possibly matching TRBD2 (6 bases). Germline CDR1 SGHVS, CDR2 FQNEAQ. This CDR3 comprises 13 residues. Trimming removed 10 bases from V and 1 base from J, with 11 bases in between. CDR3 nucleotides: TGTGCCACCGCACGGGGGGCCAAAAACATTCAGTACTTC. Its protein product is CATARGAKNIQYF. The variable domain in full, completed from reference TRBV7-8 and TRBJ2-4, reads GAGVSQSPRYKVAKRGQDVALRCDPISGHVSLFWYQQALGQGPEFLTYFQNEAQLDKSGLPSDRFFAERPEGSVSTLKIQRTQQEDSAVYLCATARGAKNIQYFGAGTRLSVL.

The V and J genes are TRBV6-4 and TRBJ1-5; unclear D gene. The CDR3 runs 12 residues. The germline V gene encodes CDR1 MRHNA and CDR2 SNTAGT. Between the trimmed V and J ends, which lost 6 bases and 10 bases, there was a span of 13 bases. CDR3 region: CASSRTFPPQHF. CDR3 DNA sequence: TGTGCCAGCAGCCGCACTTTTCCACCCCAGCATTTT.

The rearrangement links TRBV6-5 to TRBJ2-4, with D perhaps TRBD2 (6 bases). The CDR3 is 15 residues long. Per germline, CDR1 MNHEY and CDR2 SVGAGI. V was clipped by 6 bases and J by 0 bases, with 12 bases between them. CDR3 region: CASSNQGLAKNIQYF. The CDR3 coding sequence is TGTGCCAGCAGCAACCAGGGACTAGCCAAAAACATTCAGTACTTC.

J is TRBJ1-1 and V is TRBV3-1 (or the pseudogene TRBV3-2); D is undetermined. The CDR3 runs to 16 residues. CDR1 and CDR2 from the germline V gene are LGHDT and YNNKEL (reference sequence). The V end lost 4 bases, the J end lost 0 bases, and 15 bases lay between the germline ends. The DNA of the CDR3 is TGTGCCAGCAGCCCTCATTTGACACCCATGAACACTGAAGCTTTCTTT. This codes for CASSPHLTPMNTEAFF.

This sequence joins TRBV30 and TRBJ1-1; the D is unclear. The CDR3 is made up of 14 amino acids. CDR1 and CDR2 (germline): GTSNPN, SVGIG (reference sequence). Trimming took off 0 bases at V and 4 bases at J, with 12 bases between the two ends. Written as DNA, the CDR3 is TGTGCCTGGAGTGTACGTCTGATGAGCACTGAAGCTTTCTTT. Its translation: CAWSVRLMSTEAFF.

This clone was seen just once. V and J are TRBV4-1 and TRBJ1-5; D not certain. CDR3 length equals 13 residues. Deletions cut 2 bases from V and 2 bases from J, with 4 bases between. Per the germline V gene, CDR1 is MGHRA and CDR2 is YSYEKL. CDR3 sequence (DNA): TGCGCCAGCAGCCAACCGGGCAATCAGCCCCAGCATTTT. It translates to CASSQPGNQPQHF.

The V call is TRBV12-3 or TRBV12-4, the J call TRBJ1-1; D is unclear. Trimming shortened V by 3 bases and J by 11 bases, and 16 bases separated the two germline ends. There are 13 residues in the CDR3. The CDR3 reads CASSFRDYGGAFF. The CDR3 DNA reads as TGTGCCAGCAGTTTTAGGGATTACGGAGGGGCTTTCTTT.

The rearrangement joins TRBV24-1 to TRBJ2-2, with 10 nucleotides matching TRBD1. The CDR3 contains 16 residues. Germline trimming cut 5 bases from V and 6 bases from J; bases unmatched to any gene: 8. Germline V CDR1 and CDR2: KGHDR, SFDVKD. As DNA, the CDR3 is TGTGCCACCAGTGCCCAGACAGGGGGCGGTGCCGGGGAGCTGTTTTTT. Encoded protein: CATSAQTGGGAGELFF.

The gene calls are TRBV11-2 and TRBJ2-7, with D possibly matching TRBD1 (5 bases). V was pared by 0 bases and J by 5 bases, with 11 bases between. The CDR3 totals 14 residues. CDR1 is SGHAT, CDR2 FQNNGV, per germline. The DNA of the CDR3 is TGTGCCAGCAGCTTAGATCGGACACCTAACGAGCAGTACTTC. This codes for CASSLDRTPNEQYF.

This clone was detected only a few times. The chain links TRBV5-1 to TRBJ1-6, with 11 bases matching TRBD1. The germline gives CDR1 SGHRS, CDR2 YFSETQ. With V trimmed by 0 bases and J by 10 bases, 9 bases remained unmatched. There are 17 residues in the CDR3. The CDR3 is CASSLGATGTGGSPLHF. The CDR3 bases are TGCGCCAGCAGCTTGGGGGCCACCGGGACAGGGGGATCACCCCTCCACTTT.

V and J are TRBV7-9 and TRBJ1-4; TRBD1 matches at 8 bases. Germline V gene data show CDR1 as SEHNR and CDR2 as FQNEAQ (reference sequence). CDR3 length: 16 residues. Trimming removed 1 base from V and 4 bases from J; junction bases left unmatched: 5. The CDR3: CASSLVRGQSNEKLFF. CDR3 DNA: TGTGCCAGCAGCTTAGTCAGGGGGCAGAGTAATGAAAAACTGTTTTTT.

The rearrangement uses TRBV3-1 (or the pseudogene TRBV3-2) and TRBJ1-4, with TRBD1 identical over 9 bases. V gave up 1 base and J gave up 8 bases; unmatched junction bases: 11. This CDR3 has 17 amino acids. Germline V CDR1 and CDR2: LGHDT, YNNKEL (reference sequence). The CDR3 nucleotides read TGTGCCAGCAGCCAAGGATTGCCGACAGGGGGTCAGGAAAAACTGTTTTTT. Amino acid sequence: CASSQGLPTGGQEKLFF.

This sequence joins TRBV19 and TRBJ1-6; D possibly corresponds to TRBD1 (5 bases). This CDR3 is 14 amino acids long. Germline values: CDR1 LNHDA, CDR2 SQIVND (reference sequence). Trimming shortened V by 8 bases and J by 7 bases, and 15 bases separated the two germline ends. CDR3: CASRQTSLNSPLHF. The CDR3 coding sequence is TGTGCCAGTCGACAGACAAGCTTGAATTCACCCCTCCACTTT.

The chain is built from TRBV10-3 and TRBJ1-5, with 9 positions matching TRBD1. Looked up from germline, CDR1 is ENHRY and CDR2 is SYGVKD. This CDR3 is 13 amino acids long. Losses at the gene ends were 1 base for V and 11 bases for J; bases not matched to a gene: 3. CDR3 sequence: CAISEWTGAAQHF. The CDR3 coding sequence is TGTGCCATCAGTGAGTGGACAGGGGCAGCCCAGCATTTT.

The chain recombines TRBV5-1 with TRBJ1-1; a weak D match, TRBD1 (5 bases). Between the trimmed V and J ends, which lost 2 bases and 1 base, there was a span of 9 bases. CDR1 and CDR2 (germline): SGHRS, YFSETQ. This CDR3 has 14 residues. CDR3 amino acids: CASSFRQPNTEAFF. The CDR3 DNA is TGCGCCAGCAGCTTTCGACAGCCGAACACTGAAGCTTTCTTT.

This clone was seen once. The DNA for the CDR3 is TGTGCCTGGAGGCCCGGGGGAACTGAAGCTTTCTTT. It specifies CAWRPGGTEAFF. The chain carries TRBV30 and TRBJ1-1; D possibly corresponds to TRBD1 (5 bases). The CDR3 is 12 amino acids. The V gene's germline CDR1 is GTSNPN and CDR2 SVGIG (reference sequence). V lost 3 bases and J lost 5, with 10 bases in between.

CDR3 loop: CASSSGQGSGNTIYF. The CDR3 DNA is TGTGCCAGCAGCTCCGGACAGGGCTCTGGAAACACCATATATTTT. The chain couples TRBV13 to TRBJ1-3; TRBD1 aligns across 8 bases. Germline trimming cut 4 bases from V and 0 bases from J; bases unmatched to any gene: 2. This CDR3 is 15 amino acids long. CDR1 PRHDT and CDR2 FYEKMQ come from the germline V gene (reference sequence).

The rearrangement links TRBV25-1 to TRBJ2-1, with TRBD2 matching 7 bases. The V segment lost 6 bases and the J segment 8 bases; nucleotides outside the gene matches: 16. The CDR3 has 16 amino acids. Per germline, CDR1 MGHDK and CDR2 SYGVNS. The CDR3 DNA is TGTGCCAGCAGGACGGCAGGGAGGGGATCAGAGGATGAGCAGTTCTTC. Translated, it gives CASRTAGRGSEDEQFF.

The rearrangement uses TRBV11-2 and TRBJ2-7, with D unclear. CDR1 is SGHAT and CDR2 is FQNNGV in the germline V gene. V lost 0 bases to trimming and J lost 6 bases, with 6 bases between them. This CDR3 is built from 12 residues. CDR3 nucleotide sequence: TGTGCCAGCAGCTTAGACAGGATCGAGCAGTACTTC. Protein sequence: CASSLDRIEQYF.